This passage covers 31 T cell receptor beta chains from one sample sequenced in a study of T cells after yellow fever vaccination. Via MiXCR, TCRdb re-called the 5' RACE reads, giving one row per CDR3 protein. The table records hundreds of thousands of distinct CDR3 sequences, roughly 14% of them present only once. Sequencing used PBMCs, obtained on the day of the yellow fever booster vaccination. These receptors all come from a man aged 25-45 years who received the YFV17D yellow fever vaccine.

The J gene is TRBJ1-2, the V gene TRBV6-2 or TRBV6-3; D remains unclear. The CDR3 has 13 amino acids. Germline lookup yields CDR1 MNHEY and CDR2 SVGEGT. The V and J ends lost 2 bases and 6 bases respectively, with 10 bases between them. CDR3 region: CASSYGPKDGYTF. The CDR3 DNA reads as TGTGCCAGCAGTTACGGACCCAAGGATGGCTACACCTTC.

There are many counts of this clonotype. The V gene is TRBV3-1, the J gene TRBJ2-7, with a weak D call TRBD2 (6 bases). V was shortened by 3 bases and J by 3 bases, with 12 bases between the two germline ends. The CDR3 covers 14 residues. Germline CDR1 and CDR2: LGHDT and YNNKEL (reference sequence). The CDR3 DNA sequence: TGTGCCAGCAGCCAGGGAGGAGCCATCTACGAGCAGTACTTC. Amino acid sequence: CASSQGGAIYEQYF.

A few counts support this clonotype. This chain joins TRBV12-3 or TRBV12-4 and TRBJ1-4; TRBD1 matches 11 bases. The CDR3 totals 14 residues. Losses at the gene ends were 6 bases for V and 10 bases for J; bases not matched to a gene: 7. Here the CDR3 reads CASSRTGGAGKLFF. The CDR3 DNA reads as TGTGCCAGCAGCCGGACAGGGGGCGCGGGAAAACTGTTTTTT.

This clonotype has a handful of counts. V gene TRBV7-9 combines with J gene TRBJ2-3; D is unresolved. CDR3 length: 13 residues. Germline V gives CDR1 SEHNR, CDR2 FQNEAQ (reference sequence). Trimming left V 3 bases short and J 2 bases short, with 6 bases between. CDR3: CASSFSYTDTQYF. CDR3 in DNA: TGTGCCAGCAGCTTCTCTTACACAGATACGCAGTATTTT.

The V gene is TRBV5-1, the J gene TRBJ2-1; D is unresolved. Trimming left V 3 bases short and J 1 base short, with 11 bases between. Germline values: CDR1 SGHRS, CDR2 YFSETQ. The CDR3 length is 15 residues. The CDR3 protein is CASSSGRISYNEQFF. For the CDR3, the DNA is TGCGCCAGCAGCTCAGGACGGATTTCCTACAATGAGCAGTTCTTC.

There are a few counts of this clonotype. The gene calls are TRBV23-1 and TRBJ2-7; TRBD2 is a possible D gene (6 bases). TRBV23-1 belongs to the ORF category, with a function that is uncertain. The CDR3 contains 13 residues. Trimming took off 0 bases at V and 5 bases at J, with 8 bases between the two ends. The CDR3 region is CASSQSGEDEQYF. CDR3 DNA sequence: TGCGCCAGCAGTCAATCGGGGGAGGACGAGCAGTACTTC.

In its sample, this clonotype was seen a few times. The chain has TRBV7-9 and TRBJ2-2; either TRBD1 or TRBD2 may fit D (6 bases each). This CDR3 contains 15 residues. The V end was cut by 8 bases, the J end by 2 bases, with 15 bases between. Germline CDR1 reads SEHNR; CDR2 reads FQNEAQ (reference sequence). The DNA of the CDR3 is TGTGCCAGCGCTAGGGGGGATCCCAACACCGGGGAGCTGTTTTTT. This sequence encodes CASARGDPNTGELFF. Looking up the rest from reference TRBV7-9 and TRBJ2-2 gives the full variable domain: DTGVSQNPRHKITKRGQNVTFRCDPISEHNRLYWYRQTLGQGPEFLTYFQNEAQLEKSRLLSDRFSAERPKGSFSTLEIQRTEQGDSAMYLCASARGDPNTGELFFGEGSRLTVL.

The chain links TRBV7-2 to TRBJ2-7, with 9 bases that match TRBD1. Germline V gene sequence: CDR1 SGHTA, CDR2 FQGNSA. CDR3 length: 15 amino acids. V shed 5 bases and J 3 bases; nucleotides not matched to a gene: 8. CDR3 coding DNA: TGTGCCAGCAGCAGGGAGGGACAGGGTTTCTACGAGCAGTACTTC. This encodes CASSREGQGFYEQYF.

The chain is built from TRBV12-3 or TRBV12-4 and TRBJ1-4; TRBD1 matches at 8 bases. The trim removed 7 bases at V and 4 bases at J, leaving 5 bases unmatched. The CDR3 consists of 14 residues. CDR3 sequence: CASTKQGGNEKLFF. CDR3 DNA: TGTGCCAGCACCAAACAGGGGGGTAATGAAAAACTGTTTTTT.

This chain links TRBV6-2 or TRBV6-3 with TRBJ2-3; D is unresolved. Germline V gene sequence: CDR1 MNHEY, CDR2 SVGEGT. The CDR3 has 14 amino acids. The V end lost 7 bases, the J end lost 2 bases, and 13 bases lay between the germline ends. CDR3 DNA sequence: TGTGCCAGCAAAGACCCCGCTTACACAGATACGCAGTATTTT. Protein sequence: CASKDPAYTDTQYF.

This chain links TRBV7-6 with TRBJ1-5; perhaps TRBD1 as D (5 bases). This CDR3 is built from 13 residues. V was clipped by 4 bases and J by 5 bases, with 9 bases between them. Germline-derived CDR1 and CDR2 are SGHVS and FNYEAQ. The CDR3 DNA sequence: TGTGCCAGCAGCTGGGACCGGTATCAGCCCCAGCATTTT. As protein: CASSWDRYQPQHF.

This clonotype has more than one count but fewer than ten. This chain links TRBV28 with TRBJ2-1, with a possible D match to TRBD2 (5 bases). CDR1 MDHEN and CDR2 SYDVKM come from the germline V gene. The CDR3 has 13 residues. The V gene lost 5 bases and the J gene lost 7 bases, with 12 bases spanning the gap. The CDR3 DNA sequence: TGTGCCAGCAGTCTAACTAGTAAGAATGAGCAGTTCTTC. This encodes CASSLTSKNEQFF.

The sample holds a few counts of this clonotype. The chain combines TRBV29-1 with TRBJ1-1, with D uncertain. Germline CDR1 and CDR2: SQVTM and ANQGSEA. V lost 0 bases to trimming and J lost 10 bases, with 0 bases between them. The CDR3 spans 8 residues. The CDR3 sequence: CSVEEAFF. CDR3 DNA sequence: TGCAGCGTTGAAGAAGCTTTCTTT.

The sample holds a few counts of this clonotype. The V call is TRBV7-2, the J call TRBJ1-2; 10 bases are a match to TRBD1. The CDR3 contains 14 residues. V trimming: 3 bases; J trimming: 8 bases; junction bases outside the gene matches: 6. CDR1 and CDR2 (germline): SGHTA, FQGNSA. Here the CDR3 reads CASSLGTGEGGYTF. The CDR3 DNA sequence: TGTGCCAGCAGCTTGGGGACAGGGGAAGGCGGCTACACCTTC.

The chain has TRBV12-3 or TRBV12-4 and TRBJ2-3; 10 bases fit TRBD2. The CDR3 has 15 amino acids. V gave up 7 bases and J gave up 5 bases; unmatched junction bases: 9. The CDR3 DNA sequence: TGTGCCAGCAAGTTAAGCGGGAGGGCTGGAGATACGCAGTATTTT. This translates into CASKLSGRAGDTQYF.

Only a few counts were recorded for this clonotype. V and J are TRBV7-2 and TRBJ1-4; D is ambiguous. V lost 3 bases to trimming and J lost 5 bases, with 7 bases between them. The CDR3 totals 13 residues. The germline gives CDR1 SGHTA, CDR2 FQGNSA. The CDR3 nucleotides are TGTGCCAGCAGCTTGCCTCCGAATGAAAAACTGTTTTTT. Its translation is CASSLPPNEKLFF.

The V gene is TRBV12-3 or TRBV12-4, the J gene TRBJ2-7; D may match TRBD1 or TRBD2 (5 bases each). The CDR3 length is 14 residues. The ends were cut back, 6 bases at V and 3 bases at J, with 15 bases in the middle. CDR3 coding DNA: TGTGCCAGCAGAACTCCCGGGACCCTCTACGAGCAGTACTTC. Its translation: CASRTPGTLYEQYF.

This clonotype was observed a handful of times. This chain links TRBV20-1 with TRBJ2-1; D is uncertain. Germline values: CDR1 DFQATT, CDR2 SNEGSKA (reference sequence). The V gene lost 3 bases and the J gene lost 3 bases, with 12 bases spanning the gap. The CDR3 runs 14 residues. The CDR3 DNA sequence: TGCAGTGCTAGGGGTCCCGCCCTCTACAATGAGCAGTTCTTC. This gives the protein CSARGPALYNEQFF.

The gene calls are TRBV23-1 and TRBJ2-1; possibly TRBD1 for D (6 bases). TRBV23-1 is identified as an open reading frame with a role that is uncertain. The V gene lost 6 bases and the J gene lost 9 bases, with 15 bases spanning the gap. This CDR3 contains 13 residues. CDR3 residues: CASSSVGGTEQFF. CDR3 nucleotide sequence: TGCGCCAGCAGCTCCGTAGGGGGTACTGAGCAGTTCTTC.

This clonotype occurred many times. The rearrangement links TRBV28 to TRBJ2-5, with 7 nucleotides matching TRBD2. Trimming at V came to 4 bases and at J to 3 bases, leaving 2 bases not matched to a gene. The CDR3 is 13 amino acids. The V gene's germline CDR1 is MDHEN and CDR2 SYDVKM. CDR3 nucleotides: TGTGCCAGCAGTTCTAGCGGCAAAGAGACCCAGTACTTC. The encoded protein is CASSSSGKETQYF.

The CDR3 sequence: CASSQDMVPNYGYTF. For the CDR3, the DNA is TGCGCCAGCAGCCAAGATATGGTTCCTAACTATGGCTACACCTTC. The chain couples TRBV4-1 to TRBJ1-2; D remains ambiguous. In germline, CDR1 is MGHRA, CDR2 YSYEKL. The germline V and J ends were trimmed by 0 bases and 0 bases, with 8 bases remaining between them. The CDR3 covers 15 residues.

In the case of this clonotype: This may be a read error, as it is one base from a much larger clone. The chain couples TRBV5-1 to TRBJ2-1, with TRBD1 as a possible D gene (5 bases). Trimming shortened V by 0 bases and J by 5 bases, and 15 bases separated the two germline ends. The germline V gene encodes CDR1 SGHRS and CDR2 YFSETQ. The CDR3 consists of 16 residues. The CDR3 loop is CASSLGGYRRDNEQFF. CDR3 bases: TGCGCCAGCAGCTTGGGGGGCTACAGAAGAGACAATGAGCAGTTCTTC.

V usage is TRBV18 and J usage is TRBJ2-4; D perhaps matches TRBD1 (6 bases). Per the germline V gene, CDR1 is KGHSH and CDR2 is LQKENI. The length of the CDR3 is 15 residues. V dropped 3 bases and J dropped 4 bases, with 13 bases sitting between them. The CDR3 loop is CASSPNGDTKNIQYF. The CDR3 nucleotides are TGTGCCAGCTCACCGAACGGGGACACGAAAAACATTCAGTACTTC.

The chain employs TRBV20-1 and TRBJ2-1, with 7 bases matching TRBD2. CDR3 length: 13 residues. The J segment lost 9 bases and the V segment lost 0 bases, leaving 5 bases of the junction unmatched. The germline CDR1 and CDR2 sequences are DFQATT and SNEGSKA (reference sequence). CDR3 amino acids: CSARDRGRGEQFF. In DNA, the CDR3 is TGCAGTGCTAGAGATCGCGGGAGAGGTGAGCAGTTCTTC.

To note about this clonotype: At one end the junction does not follow the germline gene, possibly because of a read error. The chain links TRBV7-3 to TRBJ2-7; possibly TRBD1 for D (5 bases). CDR1 and CDR2 from the germline V gene are SGHTA and FQGTGA. This CDR3 has 13 residues. This chain's CDR3 is CASSLNVLGARDF. For the CDR3, the DNA is TGTGCCAGCAGCTTAAATGTCTTGGGTGCCAGGGACTTC.

This clonotype has more than one count but fewer than ten. The J gene is TRBJ2-5, the V gene TRBV5-4; D may be TRBD1 (6 bases). The CDR3 is made up of 15 amino acids. Looked up from germline, CDR1 is SGHNT and CDR2 is YYREEE (reference sequence). Trimming cost V 4 bases and J 7 bases, with 20 bases left between them. For the CDR3, the DNA is TGTGCCAGCAGCCAAAGGGACATCTACCAACGGACCCAGTACTTC. Protein product: CASSQRDIYQRTQYF.

The CDR3 reads CASSSRTGTSAYNEQFF. DNA of the CDR3: TGTGCCAGCAGCTCAAGAACCGGGACTAGCGCCTACAATGAGCAGTTCTTC. The chain combines TRBV7-2 with TRBJ2-1, with 10 bases fitting TRBD2. Germline-derived CDR1 and CDR2 are SGHTA and FQGNSA. The ends lost 4 bases at V and 2 bases at J; junction bases unmatched: 8. The CDR3 is 17 amino acids.

Only a few counts were recorded for this clonotype. The chain uses TRBV27 and TRBJ2-3, with 14 bases aligning to TRBD2. V gave up 5 bases and J gave up 4 bases; unmatched junction bases: 5. The CDR3 has 16 amino acids. Germline loops: CDR1 MNHEY, CDR2 SMNVEV (reference sequence). As DNA, the CDR3 is TGTGCCAGCAGTCCGACTAGCGGGAGGGCCGCAGATACGCAGTATTTT. Translated, it gives CASSPTSGRAADTQYF.

This clonotype was picked up many times. In nucleotides, the CDR3 is TGCGCCAGCAGCTTGGGGACAGCTAACTATGGCTACACCTTC. Protein sequence: CASSLGTANYGYTF. The rearrangement joins TRBV5-1 to TRBJ1-2; D perhaps matches TRBD1 (6 bases). The CDR3 totals 14 residues. V was clipped by 0 bases and J by 0 bases, with 6 bases between them. Germline CDR1 and CDR2: SGHRS and YFSETQ.

This clonotype appeared a few times. This chain links TRBV3-1 with TRBJ2-5, with TRBD2 matching over 10 bases. The CDR3 contains 16 residues. Germline V lookup: CDR1 LGHDT, CDR2 YNNKEL (reference sequence). The V and J ends lost 0 bases and 2 bases, in that order; junction bases with no gene match: 3. The CDR3 is CASSQDLTSGQETQYF. DNA of the CDR3: TGTGCCAGCAGCCAAGATCTGACTAGCGGGCAAGAGACCCAGTACTTC.

The J gene is TRBJ2-1, the V gene TRBV7-2; TRBD2 matches at 7 bases. This CDR3 comprises 15 residues. V was clipped by 2 bases and J by 5 bases; unmatched bases: 6. Per the germline V gene, CDR1 is SGHTA and CDR2 is FQGNSA. This CDR3 reads CASSLRASGHNEQFF. The CDR3 DNA sequence: TGTGCCAGCAGCTTAAGGGCTAGCGGCCACAATGAGCAGTTCTTC.